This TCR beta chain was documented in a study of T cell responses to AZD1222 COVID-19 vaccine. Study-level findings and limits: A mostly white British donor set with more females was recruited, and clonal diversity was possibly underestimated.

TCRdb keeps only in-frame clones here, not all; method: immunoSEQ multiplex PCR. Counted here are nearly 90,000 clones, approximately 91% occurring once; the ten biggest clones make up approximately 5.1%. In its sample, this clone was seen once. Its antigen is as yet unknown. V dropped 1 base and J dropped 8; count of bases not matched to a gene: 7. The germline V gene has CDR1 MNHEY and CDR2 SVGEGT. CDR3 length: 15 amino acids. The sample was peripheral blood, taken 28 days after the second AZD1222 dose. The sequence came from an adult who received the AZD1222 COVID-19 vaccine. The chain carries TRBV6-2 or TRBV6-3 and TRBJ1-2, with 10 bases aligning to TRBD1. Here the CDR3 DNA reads TGTGCCAGCAGTTACTTGGGACAGGGGAAAGGAGGCTACACCTTC. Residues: CASSYLGQGKGGYTF.